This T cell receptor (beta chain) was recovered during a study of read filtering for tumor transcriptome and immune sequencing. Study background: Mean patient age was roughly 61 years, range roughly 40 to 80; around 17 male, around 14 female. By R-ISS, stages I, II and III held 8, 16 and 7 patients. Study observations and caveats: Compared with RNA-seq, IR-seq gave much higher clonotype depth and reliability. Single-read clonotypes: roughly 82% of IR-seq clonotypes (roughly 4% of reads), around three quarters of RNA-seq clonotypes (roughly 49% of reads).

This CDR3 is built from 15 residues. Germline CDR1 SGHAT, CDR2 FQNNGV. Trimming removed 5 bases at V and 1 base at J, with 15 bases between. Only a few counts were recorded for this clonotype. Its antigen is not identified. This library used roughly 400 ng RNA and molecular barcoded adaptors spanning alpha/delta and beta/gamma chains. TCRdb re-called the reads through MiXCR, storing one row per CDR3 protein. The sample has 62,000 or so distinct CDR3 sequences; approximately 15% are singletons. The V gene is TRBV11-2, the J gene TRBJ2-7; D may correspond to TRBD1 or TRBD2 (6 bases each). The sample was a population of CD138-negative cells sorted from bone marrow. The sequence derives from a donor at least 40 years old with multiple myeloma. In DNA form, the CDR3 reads TGTGCCAGCAGCGTTGACAGGACTATTTCCTACGAGCAGTACTTC. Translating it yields CASSVDRTISYEQYF.